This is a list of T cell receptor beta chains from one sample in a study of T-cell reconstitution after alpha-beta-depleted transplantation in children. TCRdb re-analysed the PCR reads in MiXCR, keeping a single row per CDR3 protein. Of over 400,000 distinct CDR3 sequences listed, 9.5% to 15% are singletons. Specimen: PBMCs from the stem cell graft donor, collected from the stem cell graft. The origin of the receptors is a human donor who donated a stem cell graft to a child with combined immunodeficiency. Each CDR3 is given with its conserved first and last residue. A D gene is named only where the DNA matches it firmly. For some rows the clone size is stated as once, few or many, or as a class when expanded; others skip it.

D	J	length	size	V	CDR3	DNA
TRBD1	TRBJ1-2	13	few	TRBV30	CAWSVQGAYGYTF	TGTGCCTGGAGTGTACAGGGGGCCTATGGCTACACCTTC
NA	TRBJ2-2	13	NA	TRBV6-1	CATGTLLHRELFF	TGTGCCACGGGGACTTTACTTCACCGGGAGCTGTTTTTT
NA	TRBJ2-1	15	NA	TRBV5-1	CASSLDGGANNEQFF	TGCGCCAGCAGCTTGGATGGCGGGGCAAACAATGAGCAGTTCTTC
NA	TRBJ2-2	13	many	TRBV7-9	CASSYRVTGELFF	TGTGCCAGCAGCTACAGGGTAACCGGGGAGCTGTTTTTT
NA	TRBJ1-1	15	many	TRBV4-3	CASSQVLASYTEAFF	TGCGCCAGCAGCCAAGTTCTGGCGTCTTACACTGAAGCTTTCTTT
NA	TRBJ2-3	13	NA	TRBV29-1	CSVASRNTDTQYF	TGCAGCGTCGCCTCGCGGAACACAGATACGCAGTATTTT
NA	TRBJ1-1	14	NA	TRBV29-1	CSAGVDREGTEAFF	TGCAGCGCTGGGGTCGACCGGGAAGGTACTGAAGCTTTCTTT
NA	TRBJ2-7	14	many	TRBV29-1	CSVEGSGSSYEQYF	TGCAGCGTTGAGGGTAGCGGAAGCTCCTACGAGCAGTACTTC
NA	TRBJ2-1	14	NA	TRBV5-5	CASSLAVGWNEQFF	TGTGCCAGCAGCTTGGCCGTGGGTTGGAATGAGCAGTTCTTC
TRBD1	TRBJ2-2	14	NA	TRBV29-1	CSAGQGPNTGELFF	TGCAGCGCGGGACAGGGCCCGAACACCGGGGAGCTGTTTTTT
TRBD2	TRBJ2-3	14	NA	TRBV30	CAWSLAGGTDTQYF	TGTGCCTGGAGTTTAGCGGGAGGAACAGATACGCAGTATTTT
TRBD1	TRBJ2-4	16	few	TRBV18	CASSPPGQTGLNIQYF	TGTGCCAGCTCACCACCGGGACAGACGGGCTTAAACATTCAGTACTTC
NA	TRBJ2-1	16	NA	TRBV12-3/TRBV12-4	CASSFQSVALDNEQFF	TGTGCCAGCAGTTTTCAGTCGGTAGCTCTCGACAATGAGCAGTTCTTC
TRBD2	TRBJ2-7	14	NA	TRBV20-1	CSARKSGGPHEQYF	TGCAGTGCTAGAAAGAGCGGGGGGCCACACGAGCAGTACTTC
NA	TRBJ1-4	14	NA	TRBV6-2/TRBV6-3	CASKKLTRNEKLFF	TGTGCCAGCAAAAAACTAACTCGAAATGAAAAACTGTTTTTT
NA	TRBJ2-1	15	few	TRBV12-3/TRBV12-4	CASSLSVLTYNEQFF	TGTGCCAGCAGTTTATCTGTTTTGACCTACAATGAGCAGTTCTTC
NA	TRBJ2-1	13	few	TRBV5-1	CASSQYTKNEQFF	TGCGCCAGCAGCCAATATACGAAGAATGAGCAGTTCTTC
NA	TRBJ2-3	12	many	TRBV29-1	CSVEVGGDTQYF	TGCAGCGTTGAAGTAGGGGGAGATACGCAGTATTTT